The rows below give T cell receptor beta chains drawn from one sample of a study of shared clonotypes between healthy human individuals. TCRdb's copy holds only in-frame clones and misses some; the assay was immunoSEQ multiplex PCR. The data hold around 1.9 million clones, with 93% observed a single time. The sample was naive CD8+ T cells from PBMCs. Receptor source: a man aged 18 to 29 in good health. Some clones in this sample may be carry-over from other donors' samples. CDR3s include the opening cysteine and the closing phenylalanine or tryptophan. Each record gives: V gene, J gene, CDR3 protein.

v_call: TRBV5-6
j_call: TRBJ2-7
cdr3_aa: CASSPRDRGYEQYF

v_call: TRBV25-1
j_call: TRBJ2-5
cdr3_aa: CASSWQGQETQYF

v_call: TRBV28
j_call: TRBJ2-1
cdr3_aa: CASSSWVQHNEQFF

v_call: TRBV9
j_call: TRBJ1-1
cdr3_aa: CASSMTPRGTENKMNTEAFF

v_call: TRBV29-1
j_call: TRBJ1-1
cdr3_aa: CSVAIGGSTEAFF

v_call: TRBV7-3
j_call: TRBJ1-2
cdr3_aa: CASSLSTDYGYTF

v_call: TRBV7-8
j_call: TRBJ2-1
cdr3_aa: CASGNNEQFF

v_call: TRBV4-2
j_call: TRBJ1-1
cdr3_aa: CASSPSGEGTEAFF

v_call: TRBV5-4
j_call: TRBJ1-2
cdr3_aa: CASSLVEGGVFGYTF

v_call: TRBV9
j_call: TRBJ1-3
cdr3_aa: CASSVQGPDQHF

v_call: TRBV27
j_call: TRBJ1-2
cdr3_aa: CASAQGGAYGYTF

v_call: TRBV6-1
j_call: TRBJ1-4
cdr3_aa: CASSERSDPPVREKLFF

v_call: TRBV7-9
j_call: TRBJ2-1
cdr3_aa: CASSARQGNSYNEQFF

v_call: TRBV28
j_call: TRBJ2-7
cdr3_aa: CASSLSSLGTGDWHEQYF

v_call: TRBV7-9
j_call: TRBJ2-1
cdr3_aa: CASSLGGQGDNEQFF

v_call: TRBV27
j_call: TRBJ2-6
cdr3_aa: CASSLGVTGANVLTF

v_call: TRBV28
j_call: TRBJ2-2
cdr3_aa: CATSDRTGMNTGELFF

v_call: TRBV5-4
j_call: TRBJ1-1
cdr3_aa: CASSLAKTSEAFF

v_call: TRBV5-6
j_call: TRBJ1-5
cdr3_aa: CASSLDGNNQPQHF

v_call: TRBV5-4
j_call: TRBJ1-1
cdr3_aa: CASSLDYAGSPEAFF

v_call: TRBV7-6
j_call: TRBJ1-1
cdr3_aa: CASILGGSGNTEAFF

v_call: TRBV7-8
j_call: TRBJ2-7
cdr3_aa: CASSYRQSYEQYF

v_call: TRBV13
j_call: TRBJ2-2
cdr3_aa: CASRAGANTGELFF

v_call: TRBV27
j_call: TRBJ2-2
cdr3_aa: CASSNRATGELFF

v_call: TRBV19
j_call: TRBJ2-3
cdr3_aa: CASSIAPWASGITDTQYF

v_call: TRBV29-1
j_call: TRBJ2-5
cdr3_aa: CSVEDGVLGTQYF

v_call: TRBV7-8
j_call: TRBJ2-7
cdr3_aa: CASSLARRGARYEQYF

v_call: TRBV20-1
j_call: TRBJ2-7
cdr3_aa: CSARTGEQYF

v_call: TRBV5-1
j_call: TRBJ2-1
cdr3_aa: CASSLQWREGREQFF

v_call: TRBV4-1
j_call: TRBJ1-2
cdr3_aa: CASSRSSDGYTF

v_call: TRBV29-1
j_call: TRBJ1-3
cdr3_aa: CSVVSGQDSSGNTIYF

v_call: TRBV9
j_call: TRBJ2-2
cdr3_aa: CASSTQRGGPPTGELFF

v_call: TRBV7-8
j_call: TRBJ2-3
cdr3_aa: CASSFPPGSTDTQYF

v_call: TRBV27
j_call: TRBJ2-1
cdr3_aa: CASSKPSRDRVLNEQFF

v_call: TRBV7-9
j_call: TRBJ1-1
cdr3_aa: CASSLGSGTEAFF

v_call: TRBV5-6
j_call: TRBJ1-2
cdr3_aa: CASSPQWGGYTF

v_call: TRBV6-6
j_call: TRBJ2-1
cdr3_aa: CASSLSTGTNYNEQFF

v_call: TRBV7-9
j_call: TRBJ2-1
cdr3_aa: CASSLLAGGFYEQFF

v_call: TRBV27
j_call: TRBJ2-1
cdr3_aa: CASWAGYNEQFF

v_call: TRBV21-1
j_call: TRBJ1-2
cdr3_aa: CASSKGQGLRGYTF

v_call: TRBV7-6
j_call: TRBJ2-5
cdr3_aa: CASSLSEFQETQYF

v_call: TRBV2
j_call: TRBJ2-1
cdr3_aa: CASSGGGPYNEQFF

v_call: TRBV7-8
j_call: TRBJ2-5
cdr3_aa: CASSPRTGGLETQYF

v_call: TRBV7-2
j_call: TRBJ1-3
cdr3_aa: CASSLGVGRPSGNTIYF

v_call: TRBV9
j_call: TRBJ2-1
cdr3_aa: CASSPLGGSSYNEQFF

v_call: TRBV6-1
j_call: TRBJ1-5
cdr3_aa: CASMSQPGPYQPQHF

v_call: TRBV27
j_call: TRBJ2-7
cdr3_aa: CASSPSSGLRSYEQYF

v_call: TRBV4-1
j_call: TRBJ2-7
cdr3_aa: CASSPVSVGAYEQYF

v_call: TRBV5-6
j_call: TRBJ2-1
cdr3_aa: CASSLGRAHGNEQFF

v_call: TRBV5-6
j_call: TRBJ2-7
cdr3_aa: CASSTMDRNSPYEQYF

v_call: TRBV7-3
j_call: TRBJ2-3
cdr3_aa: CASSLPPTDTQYF

v_call: TRBV5-8
j_call: TRBJ1-3
cdr3_aa: CASSPGGTANTIYF

v_call: TRBV11-2
j_call: TRBJ2-7
cdr3_aa: CASSLIPNPIYEQYF

v_call: TRBV6-6
j_call: TRBJ2-7
cdr3_aa: CASRDRGGEQYF

v_call: TRBV7-9
j_call: TRBJ2-1
cdr3_aa: CASSYGGGNEQFF

v_call: TRBV11-2
j_call: TRBJ2-1
cdr3_aa: CASSQTSGRYNEQFF

v_call: TRBV13
j_call: TRBJ2-2
cdr3_aa: CASSRLAGGITGELFF

v_call: TRBV27
j_call: TRBJ2-2
cdr3_aa: CASSPHPGTGVGELFF

v_call: TRBV28
j_call: TRBJ2-7
cdr3_aa: CASSFGEDEQYF

v_call: TRBV4-1
j_call: TRBJ2-7
cdr3_aa: CASSQDGDRIYEQYF